This T cell receptor (beta chain) was captured in a study of cytomegalovirus exposure and HLA in healthy donors. Whole-study results and caveats: Earlier analysis looked at TCR beta V segments, and most were productive about 87% or about 30% of the time. When analyzed later, a missense DCLRE1C variant was found to be linked to TCR beta V- and J-gene trimming. In a later analysis, a genetic analysis reported fewer productive-TCR N-insertions in an Asian-associated ancestry cluster than the cohort average.

The PCR employed 60 Vbeta primers together with 13 Jbeta primers. TCRdb keeps only in-frame clones here, not all; method: immunoSEQ multiplex PCR. This table has about 140,000 clones, 73% appearing once. With regard to this clone: The antigen remains unidentified.

The material sequenced was PBMCs. The clonotype originates from a human donor in good health.

In DNA, the CDR3 is TGTGCCTGGAGTTCTTATGGTAGCTATGGCTACACCTTC. This gives the protein CAWSSYGSYGYTF. The chain recombines TRBV30 with TRBJ1-2; D is unresolved. The germline V and J ends were trimmed by 2 bases and 4 bases, with 11 bases remaining between them. Germline lookup yields CDR1 GTSNPN and CDR2 SVGIG (reference sequence). The CDR3 spans 13 residues. Variable domain in full (rest from reference TRBV30 and TRBJ1-2): SQTIHQWPATLVQPVGSPLSLECTVEGTSNPNLYWYRQAAGRGLQLLFYSVGIGQISSEVPQNLSASRPQDRQFILSSKKLLLSDSGFYLCAWSSYGSYGYTFGSGTRLTVV.